The T cell receptor beta chain under discussion was sequenced for a study of vaccination effects on CD4 cells after COVID-19. General study results and limits: Recruitment yielded few convalescent patients, and the study had no early post-infection timepoints.

Sequenced by immunoSEQ multiplex PCR; TCRdb stores in-frame clones only, minus some. The data show 20,000 to 25,000 clones, under 75% seen once. The CDR3 length is 15 residues. V shed 1 base and J shed 5 bases, with 11 bases lying between them. Looked up from germline, CDR1 is SNHLY and CDR2 is FYNNEI. This clone was counted only a few times. Its antigen is still unknown. Using viral peptide pools, the ViraFEST assay grew out antigen-specific CD4+ T cells prior to sequencing. Cells that had been cultured for roughly eleven days were the source of isolated CD4+ T cells. It was between March and December 2020 that the person had a SARS-CoV-2 infection confirmed by PCR. A few million PBMC per well received approximately 11 IU/ml IL-2 and roughly 10 ug/ml peptides in culture.

Source: CD4+ T cells from PBMCs cultured with a peptide pool, taken before COVID-19 vaccination. The chain joins TRBV2 to TRBJ2-2; D is tentatively TRBD1 or TRBD2 (5 bases each). The origin of this receptor is a human donor who had a prior SARS-CoV-2 infection. The CDR3 loop is CASSEVLWGTGELFF. The CDR3 DNA reads as TGTGCCAGCAGTGAAGTCCTATGGGGGACCGGGGAGCTGTTTTTT.